This is a list of T cell receptor beta chains from one sample in a study of cytomegalovirus exposure and HLA in healthy donors. This table comes from immunoSEQ multiplex PCR, and its TCRdb copy is limited to in-frame clones, with some not included. The data contain under 150,000 clones, around 77% of them singletons. Sample: PBMCs. The receptors were gathered from a woman younger than 45 in good health and CMV-seropositive. Each CDR3 is given with its conserved first and last residue. The D gene is left open where the match is weak. The size of a clone is reported for some rows only, either as once, few or many, or as a class for expanded clones.

>TRBJ2-1|TRBV6-1|NA|NA
TGTGCCAGCAGTGAAGCGGGTGGGGAGTCTGGTGAGCAGTTCTTC
CASSEAGGESGEQFF
>TRBJ1-2|TRBV6-1|TRBD1|once
TGTGCCAGCACTCAGGACAGGGGGAACTATGGCTACACCTTC
CASTQDRGNYGYTF
>TRBJ1-2|TRBV30|NA|NA
TGTGCCTGGAGTTTGGTCGGACAGCGCTATGGCTACACCTTC
CAWSLVGQRYGYTF
>TRBJ2-7|TRBV14|NA|NA
TGTGCCAGCAGCCCAAATCTTGGCACAACCTACGAGCAGTACTTC
CASSPNLGTTYEQYF
>TRBJ1-1|TRBV7-9|NA|NA
TGTGCCAGCAGCTTTGGGGGGGTTGGGACTGAAGCTTTCTTT
CASSFGGVGTEAFF
>TRBJ2-7|TRBV10-3|TRBD2|NA
TGTGCCACGGGACTAGCTTACGAGCAGTACTTC
CATGLAYEQYF
>TRBJ1-4|TRBV14|NA|NA
TGTGCCAGCAGCCCACCCAGTGGTGGGGGACTGGCTAATGAAAAACTGTTTTTT
CASSPPSGGGLANEKLFF
>TRBJ1-1|TRBV10-3|NA|NA
TGTGCCATCAGCGAAGACAGTGTGAACACTGAAGCTTTCTTT
CAISEDSVNTEAFF
>TRBJ1-2|TRBV19|NA|few
TGTGCCAGTAGTAGTACTTTTCAAGGCTACACCTTC
CASSSTFQGYTF
>TRBJ2-1|TRBV7-2|TRBD2|few
TGTGCCAGCAGCTCCGGGTGGCGGGAGGGCCGTAATGAGCAGTTCTTC
CASSSGWREGRNEQFF
>TRBJ1-1|TRBV11-2|NA|few
TGTGCCAGCAGCTTAGGACAGCCTGATCGGGACACTGAAGCTTTCTTT
CASSLGQPDRDTEAFF
>TRBJ2-6|TRBV2|TRBD2|NA
TGTGCCAGCAGTGAATCAGGGAGGGGTGGGGCCAACGTCCTGACTTTC
CASSESGRGGANVLTF
>TRBJ2-1|TRBV4-1|NA|NA
TGCGCCAGCAGCCAAGGGGGGGGGCCGAGCTCCTACAATGAGCAGTTCTTC
CASSQGGGPSSYNEQFF
>TRBJ1-1|TRBV6-5|TRBD1|NA
TGTGCCAGCAGTTACTCGGGACAGGGGAACACTGAAGCTTTCTTT
CASSYSGQGNTEAFF
>TRBJ1-1|TRBV28|TRBD1|NA
TGTGCCAGCAAAGGTCCGGGACAGGTCATTCCTGAAGCTTTCTTT
CASKGPGQVIPEAFF
>TRBJ1-6|TRBV27|NA|once
TGTGCCAGCAGTTTAGGGGAGCCCTATAATTCACCCCTCCACTTT
CASSLGEPYNSPLHF
>TRBJ2-1|TRBV9|TRBD2|NA
TGTGCCAGCAGCCGGACTAGCGGGCTCCCCAATGAGCAGTTCTTC
CASSRTSGLPNEQFF
>TRBJ1-2|TRBV10-3|NA|NA
TGTGCCATCAGTTATGTTAGGGAAGGGGTCTATGGCTACACCTTC
CAISYVREGVYGYTF
>TRBJ2-7|TRBV5-6|NA|few
TGTGCCAGCACCTCGGAGGAGGGACCCTACGAGCAGTACTTC
CASTSEEGPYEQYF
>TRBJ2-5|TRBV13|NA|NA
TGTGCCAGCAGCTTAGAGCCACTTATCCAGACCCAGTACTTC
CASSLEPLIQTQYF
>TRBJ1-3|TRBV2|TRBD1|NA
TGTGCCAGGACGACAGGGACAGGCACGGGAGGAAACACCATATATTTT
CARTTGTGTGGNTIYF
>TRBJ2-7|TRBV7-9|NA|NA
TGTGCCAGCAGCTTAGGTCAGGAACGCTACGAGCAGTACTTC
CASSLGQERYEQYF
>TRBJ2-1|TRBV11-2|TRBD2|NA
TGTGCCAGCAGCCTCCCCCAGGCGAGCGGGGGTTCGGCAGAGCAGTTCTTC
CASSLPQASGGSAEQFF
>TRBJ1-2|TRBV7-9|NA|NA
TGTGCCAGCAGAAAACAGGGAACTAACTATGGCTACACCTTC
CASRKQGTNYGYTF
>TRBJ2-5|TRBV5-1|NA|NA
TGCGCCAGCAGTCTCACAGTACAAGAGACCCAGTACTTC
CASSLTVQETQYF
>TRBJ2-7|TRBV7-8|TRBD2|NA
TGTGCCAGCAACCCACTAGCGGGTGACTACTACGAGCAGTACTTC
CASNPLAGDYYEQYF
>TRBJ1-2|TRBV9|NA|NA
TGTGCCAGCAGCGTAGCACAGCAAAGCTATGGCTACACCTTC
CASSVAQQSYGYTF
>TRBJ2-7|TRBV10-3|NA|NA
TGTGCCATCGGGGGCGGGACTACTTACGAGCAGTACTTC
CAIGGGTTYEQYF
>TRBJ1-1|TRBV18|TRBD1|NA
TGTGCCAGCTCACCACTTCCAGGACAGGGGCATTTCACTGAAGCTTTCTTT
CASSPLPGQGHFTEAFF
>TRBJ2-6|TRBV7-6|TRBD2|NA
TGTGCCAGCAGCTTAATAGCGGGAGGTGGCGGGGCCAACGTCCTGACTTTC
CASSLIAGGGGANVLTF
>TRBJ2-5|TRBV19|TRBD1|NA
TGTGCCAGTAGTATAGTCCTAGGGGGCAGAGAGACCCAGTACTTC
CASSIVLGGRETQYF
>TRBJ2-5|TRBV5-1|TRBD2|once
TGCGCCAGCAGCCCGGAGCGGGGGGGCCGAAAAGTAGAGACCCAGTACTTC
CASSPERGGRKVETQYF
>TRBJ1-1|TRBV2|TRBD1|NA
TGTGCCAGCAGTGGGACAGGGGGCCCGAACACTGAAGCTTTCTTT
CASSGTGGPNTEAFF
>TRBJ2-3|TRBV7-3|TRBD2|NA
TGTGCCAGCAGCCCCGGGTTTCTAGCGGGAGAGACAGATACGCAGTATTTT
CASSPGFLAGETDTQYF
>TRBJ1-2|TRBV5-5|TRBD1|NA
TGTGCCAGCAGCTCGGGACAGGGGTCTTATGGCTACACCTTC
CASSSGQGSYGYTF
>TRBJ2-7|TRBV23-1|NA|NA
TGCGCCAGCAAGAGAAAGTACGAATCCTACGAGCAGTACTTC
CASKRKYESYEQYF
>TRBJ2-5|TRBV30|NA|NA
TGTGCCTGGAGTGTAACCCAGGGGGAGACCCAGTACTTC
CAWSVTQGETQYF
>TRBJ2-7|TRBV2|NA|once
TGTGCCAGCAGTGAAAGACAGGTACCCTCCTACGAGCAGTGCTTC
CASSERQVPSYEQCF
>TRBJ1-2|TRBV11-2|NA|NA
TGTGCCAGCAGCTCACGGGGGGGTAACTATGGCTACACCTTC
CASSSRGGNYGYTF
>TRBJ2-5|TRBV27|NA|NA
TGTGCCAGCAGTTTTGGATCAGGGCCCCTAGAGACCCAGTACTTC
CASSFGSGPLETQYF
>TRBJ2-5|TRBV5-6|TRBD2|NA
TGTGCCAGCAGCTTCGGGGGAGGGGAGACCCAGTACTTC
CASSFGGGETQYF
>TRBJ1-3|TRBV30|NA|NA
TGTGCCCTGATGCTCGGGTACATCTCTGGAAACACCATATATTTT
CALMLGYISGNTIYF
>TRBJ2-7|TRBV4-1|NA|once
TGCGCCAGCAGCCCGGGACGGGGGTCCTACGAGCAGTACTTC
CASSPGRGSYEQYF
>TRBJ2-2|TRBV5-6|NA|few
TGTGCCAGCAGCTTAGGACACTCTCTCCTCACCGGGGAGCTGTTTTTT
CASSLGHSLLTGELFF